The T cell receptor (beta chain) described here comes from a study of shared clonotypes between healthy human individuals. Study results and caveats: Naive subsets usually exceeded memory subsets in estimated richness. It was observed that around 5% of naive CD4 clonotypes were shared across several donors.

The CDR3 sequence is 12 residues long. Per germline, CDR1 SEHNR and CDR2 FQNEAQ (reference sequence). V lost 6 bases to trimming and J lost 5 bases, with 10 bases between them. Sequenced by immunoSEQ multiplex PCR; TCRdb stores in-frame clones only, minus some. The sample lists approximately 330,000 clones, more than 60% seen once, with roughly a tenth in the top ten. Subsets obtained from CD4+ cells comprised CD45RA+ naive and CD45RA-negative memory cells. With respect to this clone: What it binds is unknown.

V and J are TRBV7-9 and TRBJ1-2; D is ambiguous. The sequenced sample was memory CD4+ T cells sorted from blood. Stated subset: CD45RA-negative fraction. The TCR originated in a man aged 30-40 years in good health. The chain's CDR3 is CASSSEIYGYTF. The CDR3 DNA sequence: TGTGCCAGCAGTTCCGAAATTTATGGCTACACCTTC.